This is a list of T cell receptor beta chains from one sample in a study of cytomegalovirus exposure and HLA in healthy donors. Libraries were prepared by immunoSEQ multiplex PCR; TCRdb keeps only in-frame clonotypes and omits some of them. The table has around 120,000 clones, just over 75% seen once. The material sequenced was PBMCs. These receptors came from a woman aged 45-65 years in good health and CMV-seronegative. Each CDR3 is given with its conserved first and last residue. A D gene is named only where the DNA matches it firmly. The listing skips clone size in some rows; elsewhere it reads once, few, many or a size class.

d_call | clone_size | j_call | cdr3_length | v_call | cdr3_nt | cdr3_aa
NA | NA | TRBJ1-1 | 14 | TRBV12-2 | TGTGCAAGTCGCTTTTGGGGGCTGAACACTGAAGCTTTCTTT | CASRFWGLNTEAFF
TRBD2 | NA | TRBJ2-7 | 15 | TRBV4-1 | TGCGCCAGCAGCCGAACTAGCGGTAGCTCCTACGAGCAGTACTTC | CASSRTSGSSYEQYF
TRBD1 | NA | TRBJ1-6 | 16 | TRBV6-5 | TGTGCCAGCAGTTCCCTTGGACAGGGAATTAATTCACCCCTCCACTTT | CASSSLGQGINSPLHF
TRBD1 | NA | TRBJ1-1 | 14 | TRBV9 | TGTGCCAGCAGCGTAGTTCAGGGGGCCACTGAAGCTTTCTTT | CASSVVQGATEAFF
TRBD1 | NA | TRBJ2-2 | 18 | TRBV11-3 | TGTGCCAGCAGCCACCGGGACAGGGGGCAGGCGGGCACCGGGGAGCTGTTTTTT | CASSHRDRGQAGTGELFF
NA | NA | TRBJ1-4 | 14 | TRBV30 | TGTGCCTGGAGTGTGGGGGGGATGGGTGAAAAACTGTTTTTT | CAWSVGGMGEKLFF
NA | NA | TRBJ1-5 | 16 | TRBV5-1 | TGCGCCAGCAGCTTGACAGGGTCCCACAGCAATCAGCCCCAGCATTTT | CASSLTGSHSNQPQHF
TRBD2 | NA | TRBJ2-3 | 14 | TRBV29-1 | TGCAGCGTACCCAGCGGGATGGGCACAGATACGCAGTATTTT | CSVPSGMGTDTQYF
NA | NA | TRBJ1-5 | 12 | TRBV28 | TGTGCCAGTACAGGGCTGAATCAGCCCCAGCATTTT | CASTGLNQPQHF
TRBD1 | once | TRBJ1-2 | 15 | TRBV27 | TGTGCCAGCAGTACGTCAGGACAGGGCCCCTATGGCTACACCTTC | CASSTSGQGPYGYTF
TRBD1 | NA | TRBJ1-1 | 14 | TRBV7-2 | TGTGCCAGCAAAGGTAGGGGGCGGAACACTGAAGCTTTCTTT | CASKGRGRNTEAFF
NA | NA | TRBJ1-2 | 16 | TRBV7-2 | TGTGCCAGCAGCTCACTCGGACTCAGGGGAATCTATGGCTACACCTTC | CASSSLGLRGIYGYTF
TRBD2 | few | TRBJ2-1 | 14 | TRBV19 | TGTGCCAGTAGTATAGATACGGCGGGAGTTGAGCAGTTCTTC | CASSIDTAGVEQFF
NA | NA | TRBJ1-1 | 14 | TRBV7-9 | TGTGCCAGCAGCTTAGTTATCTACAACACTGAAGCTTTCTTT | CASSLVIYNTEAFF
NA | NA | TRBJ1-1 | 14 | TRBV18 | TGTGCCAGCTCACCTCGCGGGTTGAACACTGAAGCTTTCTTT | CASSPRGLNTEAFF
TRBD1 | NA | TRBJ2-7 | 15 | TRBV19 | TGTGCCAGTAGCCCGGACAGGGTGAGCTCCTACGAGCAGTACTTC | CASSPDRVSSYEQYF
NA | once | TRBJ1-2 | 12 | TRBV29-1 | TGCAGCGTTGAGGACAGAAACTATGGCTACACCTTC | CSVEDRNYGYTF
TRBD2 | few | TRBJ2-1 | 14 | TRBV5-6 | TGTGCCAGCAGCTTAGGCGGGAGGGGGAATGAGCAGTTCTTC | CASSLGGRGNEQFF
NA | NA | TRBJ1-5 | 14 | TRBV2 | TGTGCCAGCAAGGGCGGGGGACGAGATCAGCCCCAGAATTTT | CASKGGGRDQPQNF
TRBD2 | few | TRBJ2-7 | 12 | TRBV4-2 | TGTGCCAGCAGCCCTAGCGGCTACGAGCAGTACTTC | CASSPSGYEQYF